The source of this TCR beta chain is a study of blood T cell repertoires in COVID-19. This CDR3 spans 15 amino acids. CDR1 and CDR2 from the germline V gene are MNHEY and SMNVEV (reference sequence). Trimming took 8 bases from V and 2 from J; bases not matched to a gene: 12. Repertoires were generated with immunoSEQ multiplex PCR, while TCRdb's copy carries only in-frame clones and drops some. The sample yields around 83,000 clones, more than 70% seen once. What was sequenced was peripheral blood. The source is a woman in her 70s with acute or convalescent COVID-19. This rearrangement joins TRBV27 to TRBJ2-7; 7 positions agree with TRBD2. This CDR3 is CASRSLEAGAYEQYV. The DNA of the CDR3 is TGTGCCAGCCGCTCACTGGAGGCGGGGGCCTACGAGCAGTACGTC.